This is a list of T cell receptor beta chains from one sample in a study of T cell repertoires in cytomegalovirus infection. For these receptors, no antigen is known. TCRdb ran MiXCR on the reads and lists one entry per CDR3 protein. The data contain more than 45,000 distinct CDR3 sequences, around 33% of them singletons. Material: PBMCs, sequenced either directly or after in vitro stimulation (not recorded which). These receptors all stem from a human donor in good health (CMV status not recorded). Some clones in this sample may be carry-over from other donors' samples. Both conserved end residues are part of each CDR3. A D gene is named only where the DNA matches it firmly. Expanded clones get a size class; other rows say once, few or many, or leave the size out.

CDR3 DNA | CDR3 protein | clone size | J gene | V gene | D gene
TGCAGCGTTACTAGCGCCGCAGATACGCAGTATTTT | CSVTSAADTQYF | - | TRBJ2-3 | TRBV29-1 | TRBD2
TGTGCCAGCAGCCCGTGGGGCCGTGGGGGGAGCTACAATGAGCAGTTCTTC | CASSPWGRGGSYNEQFF | - | TRBJ2-1 | TRBV5-4 | -
TGTGCCAGCAGCCGGAGACGGGACACTGAAGCTTTCTTT | CASSRRRDTEAFF | few | TRBJ1-1 | TRBV7-2 | -
TGTGCCAGCAGCCAAAGGGACAACTCCTACGAGCAGTACTTC | CASSQRDNSYEQYF | many | TRBJ2-7 | TRBV7-8 | -
TGTGCCAGTAGTACTCCCGGGGGCCGACACAATGAGCAGTTCTTC | CASSTPGGRHNEQFF | few | TRBJ2-1 | TRBV19 | -
TGTGCCAGTCTTCACTTAGGGGAGCAGTTCTTC | CASLHLGEQFF | many | TRBJ2-1 | TRBV19 | -
TGTGCCAGCAGCCCCCTCACAGGGTTCACTGAAGCTTTCTTT | CASSPLTGFTEAFF | - | TRBJ1-1 | TRBV14 | -
TGCGCCAGCAGCCCTGGGGATGCAGGGCCCACTGAAGCTTTCTTT | CASSPGDAGPTEAFF | few | TRBJ1-1 | TRBV4-1 | -
TGTGCCAGCAGTGTTGAGTTTCGGGAGCAGTTCTTC | CASSVEFREQFF | few | TRBJ2-1 | TRBV5-6 | -
TGCAGTGCTAGGACAGGATACTCCTACGAGCAGTACTTC | CSARTGYSYEQYF | - | TRBJ2-7 | TRBV20-1 | -
TGTGCCAGCAGTAACTCCGGAGGCGGTGAGCAGTTCTTC | CASSNSGGGEQFF | - | TRBJ2-1 | TRBV6-2/TRBV6-3 | -
TGTGCCAGCAGCTCAGCAGTAGGTGCAGTGGGAAAACTGTTTTTT | CASSSAVGAVGKLFF | - | TRBJ1-4 | TRBV7-2 | -
TGTGCCAGCAGCCGCGGACTAGCGGGAGAATCGGATGAGCAGTTCTTC | CASSRGLAGESDEQFF | few | TRBJ2-1 | TRBV6-2/TRBV6-3 | TRBD2
TGTGCCATCAGCGGCACTAGCGGCCTTAGCTCCTACAATGAGCAGTTCTTC | CAISGTSGLSSYNEQFF | - | TRBJ2-1 | TRBV10-3 | TRBD2
TGTGCCAGCAGTTTAGCAGTGAGAGTTACCGGGGAGCTGTTTTTT | CASSLAVRVTGELFF | - | TRBJ2-2 | TRBV12-3/TRBV12-4 | -
TGTGCCAGCAGCTTACAGTACCAAGAGACCCAGTACTTC | CASSLQYQETQYF | - | TRBJ2-5 | TRBV7-2 | -
TGTGCCAGCAACCAGGGCGTATTAATGAACACTGAAGCTTTCTTT | CASNQGVLMNTEAFF | - | TRBJ1-1 | TRBV6-1 | -
TGTGCCAGTAGTATCCGGGACACCGCTAATGAAAAACTGTTTTTT | CASSIRDTANEKLFF | few | TRBJ1-4 | TRBV19 | -
TGTGCCAGTAGTATAGATTCAGGGACCTCCTACAATGAGCAGTTCTTC | CASSIDSGTSYNEQFF | - | TRBJ2-1 | TRBV19 | -
TGTGCCACCAGCAGAGATCTGGGTACTAGCGGGAAATACGAGCAGTACTTC | CATSRDLGTSGKYEQYF | once | TRBJ2-7 | TRBV15 | TRBD2
TGCGCCAGCAGCTTGACCAGCTCAGATACGCAGTATTTT | CASSLTSSDTQYF | few | TRBJ2-3 | TRBV5-1 | -
TGCGCCAGCAGCTTGGTCGCAGGCCCCACCTACGAGCAGTACTTC | CASSLVAGPTYEQYF | - | TRBJ2-7 | TRBV5-1 | -
TGTGCCAGCTCACCGGGACAGGGGGCGAACTATGGCTACACCTTC | CASSPGQGANYGYTF | few | TRBJ1-2 | TRBV18 | TRBD1
TGTGCCAGTAGTCCTTACAGGGACGAGCAGTTCTTC | CASSPYRDEQFF | many | TRBJ2-1 | TRBV19 | -
TGTGCCAGTAGTATCGGACCAACCTTGCGTACCGTCCAGCATTTT | CASSIGPTLRTVQHF | - | TRBJ1-5 | TRBV19 | -
TGTGCCAGCAGCTTAGGTCCTCTCGATACGCAGTATTTT | CASSLGPLDTQYF | - | TRBJ2-3 | TRBV7-8 | -
TGTGCCAGCATTCGAGAGATCCTCTCGCACAATGAGCAGTTCTTC | CASIREILSHNEQFF | - | TRBJ2-1 | TRBV2 | -
TGCGCCAGCAACTCTCCCGAGCGGGGGGTTAGGAGTGAGCAGTTCTTC | CASNSPERGVRSEQFF | - | TRBJ2-1 | TRBV5-1 | TRBD2